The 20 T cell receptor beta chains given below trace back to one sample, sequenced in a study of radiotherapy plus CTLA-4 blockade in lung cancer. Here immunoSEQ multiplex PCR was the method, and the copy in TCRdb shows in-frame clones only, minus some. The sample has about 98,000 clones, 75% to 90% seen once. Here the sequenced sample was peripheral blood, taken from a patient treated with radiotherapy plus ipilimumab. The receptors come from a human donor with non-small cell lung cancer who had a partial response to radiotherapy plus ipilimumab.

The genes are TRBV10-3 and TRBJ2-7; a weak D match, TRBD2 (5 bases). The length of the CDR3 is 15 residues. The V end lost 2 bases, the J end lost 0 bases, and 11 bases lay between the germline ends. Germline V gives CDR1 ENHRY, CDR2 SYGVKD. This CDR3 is CAISERTDSSYEQYF. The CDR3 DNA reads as TGTGCCATCAGTGAGAGGACTGATAGCTCCTACGAGCAGTACTTC.

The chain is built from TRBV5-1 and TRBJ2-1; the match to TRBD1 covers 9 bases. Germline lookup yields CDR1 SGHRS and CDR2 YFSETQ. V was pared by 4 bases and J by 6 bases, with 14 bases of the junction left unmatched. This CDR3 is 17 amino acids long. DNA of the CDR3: TGCGCCAGCAGCACGATCTCCCCGGGACAGGGCCCCAATGAGCAGTTCTTC. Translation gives CASSTISPGQGPNEQFF.

The CDR3 DNA follows: TGTGCCAGCAGCTCCCCGGGACTAGGCGGGGGTGAGCAGTTCTTC. Translated: CASSSPGLGGGEQFF. The J gene is TRBJ2-1, the V gene TRBV11-3; 8 nucleotides line up with TRBD2. The germline V gene encodes CDR1 SGHNT and CDR2 YENEEA. The V gene end was trimmed by 4 bases and the J gene end by 9 bases; junction bases not matched to a gene: 11. The CDR3 sequence is 15 residues long.

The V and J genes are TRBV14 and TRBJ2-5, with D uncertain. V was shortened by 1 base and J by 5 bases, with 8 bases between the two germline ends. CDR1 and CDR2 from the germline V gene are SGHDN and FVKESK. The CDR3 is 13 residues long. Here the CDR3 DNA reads TGTGCCAGCAGCCAAGGGAGTGGGGAGACCCAGTACTTC. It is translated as CASSQGSGETQYF.

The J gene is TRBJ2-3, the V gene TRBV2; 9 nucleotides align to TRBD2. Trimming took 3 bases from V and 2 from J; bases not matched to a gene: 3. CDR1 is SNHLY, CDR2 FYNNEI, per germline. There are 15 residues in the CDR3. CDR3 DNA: TGTGCCAGCAGTGACCCGGGACTAGCCACAGATACGCAGTATTTT. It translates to CASSDPGLATDTQYF.

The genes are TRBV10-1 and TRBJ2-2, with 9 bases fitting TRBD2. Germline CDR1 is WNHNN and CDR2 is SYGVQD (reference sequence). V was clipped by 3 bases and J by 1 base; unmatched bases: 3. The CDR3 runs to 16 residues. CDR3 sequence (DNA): TGCGCCAGCAGTGATCGCGGGAGGGAGAACACCGGGGAGCTGTTTTTT. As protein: CASSDRGRENTGELFF.

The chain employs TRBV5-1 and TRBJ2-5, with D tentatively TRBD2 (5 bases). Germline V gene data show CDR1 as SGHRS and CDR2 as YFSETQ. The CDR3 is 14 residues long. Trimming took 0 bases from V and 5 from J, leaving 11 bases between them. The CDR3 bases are TGCGCCAGCAGCTTGGAGAGCCCGGGGGAGACCCAGTACTTC. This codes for CASSLESPGETQYF.

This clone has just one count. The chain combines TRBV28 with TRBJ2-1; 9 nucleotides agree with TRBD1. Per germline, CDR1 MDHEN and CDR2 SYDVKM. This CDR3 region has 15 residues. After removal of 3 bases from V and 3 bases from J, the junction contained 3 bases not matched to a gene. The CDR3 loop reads CASSFGDRDYNEQFF. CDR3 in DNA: TGTGCCAGCAGTTTCGGGGACAGGGACTACAATGAGCAGTTCTTC.

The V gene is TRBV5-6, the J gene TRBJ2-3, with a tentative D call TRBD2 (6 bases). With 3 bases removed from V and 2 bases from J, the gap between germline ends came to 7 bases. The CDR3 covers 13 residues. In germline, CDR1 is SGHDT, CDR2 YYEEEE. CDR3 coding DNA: TGTGCCAGCAGCTGGGGGGTCACAGATACGCAGTATTTT. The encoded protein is CASSWGVTDTQYF.

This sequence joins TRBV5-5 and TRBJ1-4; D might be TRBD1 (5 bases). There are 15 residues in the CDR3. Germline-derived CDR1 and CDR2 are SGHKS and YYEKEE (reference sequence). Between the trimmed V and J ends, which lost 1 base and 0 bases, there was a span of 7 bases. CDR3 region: CASSLRGATNEKLFF. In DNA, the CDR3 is TGTGCCAGCAGCTTGAGGGGCGCAACTAATGAAAAACTGTTTTTT.

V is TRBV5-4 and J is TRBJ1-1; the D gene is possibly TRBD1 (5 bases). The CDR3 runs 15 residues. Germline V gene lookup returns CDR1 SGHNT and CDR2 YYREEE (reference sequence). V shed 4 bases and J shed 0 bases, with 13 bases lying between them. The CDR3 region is CASSQDIGVNTEAFF. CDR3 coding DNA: TGTGCCAGCAGCCAGGACATTGGGGTGAACACTGAAGCTTTCTTT.

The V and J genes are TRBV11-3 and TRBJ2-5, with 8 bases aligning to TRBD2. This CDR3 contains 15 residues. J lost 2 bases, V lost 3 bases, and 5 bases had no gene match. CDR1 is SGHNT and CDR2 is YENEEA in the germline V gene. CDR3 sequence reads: CASSFSGSPQETQYF. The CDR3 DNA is TGTGCCAGCAGCTTCAGCGGGAGCCCTCAAGAGACCCAGTACTTC.

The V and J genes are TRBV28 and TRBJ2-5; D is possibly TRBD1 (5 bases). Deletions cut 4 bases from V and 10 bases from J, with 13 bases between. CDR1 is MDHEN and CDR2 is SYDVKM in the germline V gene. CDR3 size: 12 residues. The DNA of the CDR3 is TGTGCCAGCAGTTCCCAGGGCCGGAGCCAGTACTTC. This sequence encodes CASSSQGRSQYF.

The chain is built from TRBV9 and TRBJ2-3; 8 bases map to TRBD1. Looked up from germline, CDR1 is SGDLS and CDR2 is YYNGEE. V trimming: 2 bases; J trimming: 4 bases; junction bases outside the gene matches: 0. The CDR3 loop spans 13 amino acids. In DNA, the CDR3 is TGTGCCAGCAGCGTGGACAGGGCAGATACGCAGTATTTT. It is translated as CASSVDRADTQYF.

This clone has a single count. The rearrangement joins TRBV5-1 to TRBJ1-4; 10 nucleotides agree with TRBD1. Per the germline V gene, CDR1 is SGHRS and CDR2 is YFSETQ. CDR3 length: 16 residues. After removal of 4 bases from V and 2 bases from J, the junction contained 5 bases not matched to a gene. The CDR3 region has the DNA TGCGCCAGCAGCCCCGGACAGGGGGGGACTAATGAAAAACTGTTTTTT. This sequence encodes CASSPGQGGTNEKLFF.

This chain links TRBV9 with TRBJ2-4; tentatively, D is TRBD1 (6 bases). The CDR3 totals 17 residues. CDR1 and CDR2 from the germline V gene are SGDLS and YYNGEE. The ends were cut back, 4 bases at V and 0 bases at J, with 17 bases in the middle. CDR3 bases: TGTGCCAGCAGCCCTCAGGTGGACAGTTTAGCCAAAAACATTCAGTACTTC. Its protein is CASSPQVDSLAKNIQYF. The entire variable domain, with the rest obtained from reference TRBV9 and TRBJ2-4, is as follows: DSGVTQTPKHLITATGQRVTLRCSPRSGDLSVYWYQQSLDQGLQFLIQYYNGEERAKGNILERFSAQQFPDLHSELNLSSLELGDSALYFCASSPQVDSLAKNIQYFGAGTRLSVL.

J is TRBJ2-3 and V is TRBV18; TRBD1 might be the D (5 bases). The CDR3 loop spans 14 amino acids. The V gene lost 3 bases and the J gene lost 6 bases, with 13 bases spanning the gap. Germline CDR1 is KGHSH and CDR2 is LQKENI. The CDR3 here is CASSPGQGMDTQYF. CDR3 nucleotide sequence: TGTGCCAGCTCACCGGGGCAGGGCATGGATACGCAGTATTTT.

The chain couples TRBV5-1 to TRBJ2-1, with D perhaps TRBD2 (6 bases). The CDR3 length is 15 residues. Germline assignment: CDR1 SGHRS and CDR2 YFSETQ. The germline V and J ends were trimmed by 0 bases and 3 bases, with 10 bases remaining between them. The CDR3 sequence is CASSLDGGSYNEQFF. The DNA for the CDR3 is TGCGCCAGCAGCTTGGATGGAGGGAGCTACAATGAGCAGTTCTTC.

The DNA of the CDR3 is TGCGCCAGCACCCAACTACTAGCAGCTCAAGAGACCCAGTACTTC. Translated: CASTQLLAAQETQYF. The chain recombines TRBV5-1 with TRBJ2-5; D might be TRBD2 (6 bases). The CDR3 runs 15 residues. The V gene's germline CDR1 is SGHRS and CDR2 YFSETQ. Trimming pared 6 bases from V and 2 bases from J, leaving 17 bases between.

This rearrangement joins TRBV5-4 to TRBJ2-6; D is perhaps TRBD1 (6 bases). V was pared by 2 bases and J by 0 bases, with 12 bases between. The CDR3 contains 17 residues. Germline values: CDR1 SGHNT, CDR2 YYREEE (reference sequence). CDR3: CASSFGQSRSGANVLTF. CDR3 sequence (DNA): TGTGCCAGCAGCTTTGGACAGAGCCGCTCTGGGGCCAACGTCCTGACTTTC.